Following are 22 T cell receptor beta chains from one sample sequenced in a study of T and B cells in COVID-19 patients. Each TRB amplification used about 250-550 ng of genomic DNA from blood. BIOMED2 TRB-A/B primer pools were used in multiplex TRB PCR. TCRdb recomputed calls from the multiplex PCR reads with MiXCR, one row per CDR3 protein. The data hold nearly 15,000 distinct CDR3 sequences, with 25% to 35% observed a single time. The sample consisted of blood. All receptors come from a human donor who had recovered from COVID-19.

The J gene is TRBJ2-5, the V gene TRBV11-3; D uncertain. Germline V gene lookup returns CDR1 SGHNT and CDR2 YENEEA. The ends were cut back, 5 bases at V and 4 bases at J, with 8 bases in the middle. This CDR3 region has 12 residues. The CDR3 sequence is CASSAPGETQYF. CDR3 nucleotides: TGTGCCAGCAGCGCACCCGGAGAGACCCAGTACTTC.

This clonotype is medium-sized (0.01 to 0.1%) in the sample. The chain recombines TRBV27 with TRBJ2-2; D might be TRBD1 (6 bases). The germline V gene encodes CDR1 MNHEY and CDR2 SMNVEV (reference sequence). V was trimmed by 10 bases and J by 0 bases, leaving 15 bases between them. The CDR3 length is 15 residues. For the CDR3, the DNA is TGTGCCACCCGGTGGGGGCGGCCGAACACCGGGGAGCTGTTTTTT. This translates into CATRWGRPNTGELFF.

This clonotype was seen only a few times. CDR3 nucleotide sequence: TGTGCCAGCAGTTTGCCCCTCCGGACAGGGGATTCACCCCTCCACTTT. Translated: CASSLPLRTGDSPLHF. The genes are TRBV6-5 and TRBJ1-6; TRBD1 agrees at 9 bases. CDR3 length: 16 amino acids. Germline CDR1 and CDR2: MNHEY and SVGAGI. V dropped 4 bases and J dropped 8; count of bases not matched to a gene: 9.

The table lists this clonotype with a few counts. J is TRBJ1-1 and V is TRBV5-5; the match to TRBD1 covers 8 bases. This CDR3 is built from 12 residues. The germline CDR1 and CDR2 sequences are SGHKS and YYEKEE (reference sequence). J was trimmed by 10 bases and V by 4 bases; bases with no gene match: 6. As DNA, the CDR3 is TGTGCCAGCAGCCTAATAGGACAGGGAGCTTTCTTT. This gives the protein CASSLIGQGAFF.

By proportion, this clonotype is medium-sized. The gene calls are TRBV27 and TRBJ2-1, with 11 bases lining up with TRBD2. CDR1 is MNHEY, CDR2 SMNVEV, per germline (reference sequence). The CDR3 consists of 15 residues. Trimming removed 5 bases from V and 7 bases from J; junction bases left unmatched: 7. CDR3 amino acids: CASSELAGVGNEQFF. In DNA form, the CDR3 reads TGTGCCAGCAGTGAACTAGCGGGAGTGGGTAATGAGCAGTTCTTC.

This chain joins TRBV11-3 and TRBJ2-7, with D maybe TRBD2 (5 bases). This CDR3 contains 15 residues. V was trimmed by 3 bases and J by 5 bases, leaving 17 bases between them. Germline V gene data show CDR1 as SGHNT and CDR2 as YENEEA. CDR3: CASSFGGVTRNEQYF. The CDR3 DNA reads TGTGCCAGCAGCTTCGGAGGCGTCACAAGGAACGAGCAGTACTTC.

This clonotype has just a few counts. The rearrangement uses TRBV6-2 or TRBV6-3 and TRBJ1-3; 7 bases agree with TRBD1. The CDR3 has 18 residues. V shed 4 bases, J shed 0 bases, and the junction held 12 bases outside the gene matches. Germline lookup yields CDR1 MNHEY and CDR2 SVGEGT. The CDR3 coding sequence is TGTGCCAGCAGTTCCTCCGGGACAGAATTATTCTCTGGAAACACCATATATTTT. Translated, it gives CASSSSGTELFSGNTIYF.

This clonotype was detected a few times. The chain employs TRBV10-3 and TRBJ2-5; no firm D call. The germline V gene encodes CDR1 ENHRY and CDR2 SYGVKD. With 2 bases removed from V and 2 bases from J, the gap between germline ends came to 6 bases. This CDR3 region has 13 residues. CDR3 region: CAISEEDQETQYF. Written as DNA, the CDR3 is TGTGCCATCAGTGAGGAAGATCAAGAGACCCAGTACTTC.

Sample share makes this clonotype medium-sized. The chain is built from TRBV29-1 and TRBJ1-2, with D uncertain. Trimming took off 2 bases at V and 6 bases at J, with 10 bases between the two ends. The CDR3 loop spans 12 amino acids. Germline V gene data show CDR1 as SQVTM and CDR2 as ANQGSEA. The CDR3 loop reads CSVESGSHGYTF. Written as DNA, the CDR3 is TGCAGCGTTGAATCCGGGAGCCATGGCTACACCTTC.

This clonotype came up a few times. The rearrangement links TRBV5-4 to TRBJ2-3; perhaps TRBD1 as D (5 bases). CDR3 length: 16 amino acids. V was shortened by 6 bases and J by 4 bases, with 21 bases between the two germline ends. Germline assignment: CDR1 SGHNT and CDR2 YYREEE (reference sequence). This CDR3 reads CASTLGQGDYPDTQYF. The CDR3 DNA reads TGTGCCAGCACCCTAGGCCAAGGGGATTATCCAGATACGCAGTATTTT.

This clonotype was found many times. The chain uses TRBV27 and TRBJ2-5; D not resolved. The germline V and J ends were trimmed by 1 base and 3 bases, with 6 bases remaining between them. Per the germline V gene, CDR1 is MNHEY and CDR2 is SMNVEV (reference sequence). CDR3 length: 13 residues. CDR3 coding DNA: TGTGCCAGCAGTTTATGGCATAAAGAGACCCAGTACTTC. Encoded protein: CASSLWHKETQYF.

This clonotype turned up a few times. The chain recombines TRBV10-3 with TRBJ2-1; TRBD2 matches at 9 bases. V gave up 7 bases and J gave up 7 bases; unmatched junction bases: 8. CDR3 length: 14 residues. Per the germline V gene, CDR1 is ENHRY and CDR2 is SYGVKD. Here the CDR3 reads CAIKFEAGGNEQFF. CDR3 coding DNA: TGTGCCATCAAATTTGAGGCGGGAGGGAATGAGCAGTTCTTC.

This sequence joins TRBV6-5 and TRBJ1-6; D possibly corresponds to TRBD1 (5 bases). V lost 4 bases, J lost 12 bases, and 13 bases lay in between. The germline V gene has CDR1 MNHEY and CDR2 SVGAGI. This CDR3 spans 13 amino acids. In DNA, the CDR3 is TGTGCCAGCAGTTGGGACGGGGTAGGACCCCTCCACTTT. Residues: CASSWDGVGPLHF.

This clonotype has just a few counts. The CDR3 sequence: CASSYFGQPNTEAFF. The CDR3 coding sequence is TGTGCCAGCAGTTACTTCGGGCAACCCAACACTGAAGCTTTCTTT. This rearrangement joins TRBV6-5 to TRBJ1-1; D gene unclear. V was cut by 1 base and J by 2 bases, with 11 bases left in between. The CDR3 has 15 amino acids. Germline lookup yields CDR1 MNHEY and CDR2 SVGAGI.

This clonotype was observed a handful of times. A read error may produce the germline difference seen at one junction end. This rearrangement joins TRBV5-6 to TRBJ2-4; 14 bases agree with TRBD2. Germline assignment: CDR1 SGHDT and CDR2 YYEEEE. The CDR3 contains 14 residues. In DNA, the CDR3 is TGTGCCAGCAGCTGGCCGGGACTAGCGGGAGAGGGGGACTTC. Its translation: CASSWPGLAGEGDF. The entire variable domain, with the rest obtained from reference TRBV5-6 and TRBJ2-4, is as follows: DAGVTQSPTHLIKTRGQQVTLRCSPKSGHDTVSWYQQALGQGPQFIFQYYEEEERQRGNFPDRFSGHQFPNYSSELNVNALLLGDSALYLCASSWPGLAGEGDFGAGTRLSVL.

The chain is built from TRBV12-3 or TRBV12-4 and TRBJ2-7, with 11 bases that match TRBD2. The CDR3 covers 17 residues. J was trimmed by 4 bases and V by 6 bases; bases with no gene match: 14. CDR3 protein: CASSGTGSSGGWYEQYF. The CDR3 bases are TGTGCCAGCAGCGGGACCGGCTCTAGCGGGGGGTGGTACGAGCAGTACTTC.

There are a few counts of this clonotype. V gene TRBV5-1 combines with J gene TRBJ2-7; D is possibly TRBD1 (5 bases). The germline V gene has CDR1 SGHRS and CDR2 YFSETQ. This CDR3 region has 13 residues. Trimming cost V 4 bases and J 2 bases, with 10 bases left between them. The CDR3 spells CASSQDIAYEQYF. DNA of the CDR3: TGCGCCAGCAGCCAGGACATAGCCTACGAGCAGTACTTC.

The J gene is TRBJ2-1, the V gene TRBV6-6, with TRBD2 matching over 8 bases. The trim removed 0 bases at V and 6 bases at J, leaving 4 bases unmatched. The CDR3 spans 15 residues. Germline CDR1 reads MNHNY; CDR2 reads SVGAGI (reference sequence). The CDR3 region has the DNA TGTGCCAGCAGTTACTCACCGGGGGGGAGCAATGAGCAGTTCTTC. Amino acid sequence: CASSYSPGGSNEQFF.

This clonotype has a handful of counts. The chain recombines TRBV5-4 with TRBJ2-7; D possibly corresponds to TRBD1 (5 bases). The V and J ends lost 4 bases and 0 bases respectively, with 17 bases between them. Germline V gene data show CDR1 as SGHNT and CDR2 as YYREEE (reference sequence). This CDR3 is built from 16 residues. CDR3 amino acids: CASSMRQTASSYEQYF. The CDR3 nucleotides are TGTGCCAGCAGCATGAGACAGACAGCCTCCTCCTACGAGCAGTACTTC.

Within the sample, this clonotype is medium-sized (0.01 to 0.1%). The V and J genes are TRBV29-1 and TRBJ2-7; possible D gene TRBD2, 6 bases. The CDR3 extends over 11 amino acids. The germline CDR1 and CDR2 sequences are SQVTM and ANQGSEA. V was cut by 8 bases and J by 4 bases, with 12 bases left in between. In nucleotides, the CDR3 is TGCAGCACAGTGGAGGGTTACGAGCAGTACTTC. It is translated as CSTVEGYEQYF.

This clonotype was observed a few times. V gene TRBV5-6 combines with J gene TRBJ2-7; no clear D. Germline V lookup: CDR1 SGHDT, CDR2 YYEEEE. The CDR3 contains 15 residues. V dropped 0 bases and J dropped 5 bases, with 15 bases sitting between them. The CDR3 nucleotides are TGTGCCAGCAGCTTGGAAATTACCGGGCCCCACGAGCAGTACTTC. It codes for CASSLEITGPHEQYF.

This clonotype was detected only a few times. The rearrangement links TRBV12-3 or TRBV12-4 to TRBJ1-5; D is unclear. The length of the CDR3 is 13 residues. The V and J ends lost 2 bases and 4 bases respectively, with 6 bases between them. The CDR3, as DNA: TGTGCCAGCAGTTTACAGGATAATCAGCCCCAGCATTTT. Translation gives CASSLQDNQPQHF.